This TCR beta chain was observed in a study of shared clonotypes between healthy human individuals (dated by TCRdb to 2020 to 2021). About the study as a whole: Two women and three men aged 18 to 49 years were included in the cohort. To increase sequencing depth and limit assay-specific biases, TCR repertoire library preparation and sequencing were carried out by different laboratories using diverse techniques. Per donor, leukapheresis produced somewhere between about 0.94 and 9.5 billion PBMCs. The study deeply sequenced blood TCR repertoires of several healthy adults to estimate repertoire size and the extent of clonotype sharing between individuals.

The paper as a whole reports these results and caveats: The small number of donors limited the genetic and exposure-history diversity represented. Pairwise subsampling indicated that sequencing depth was expected to affect the degree of clonotype sharing among donors. Sampling was restricted to blood, and TCR repertoires in tissues likely differ from the TCR repertoires found in blood.

The donors were healthy, HIV-negative adults with no recently reported acute infections or vaccinations. Every donor was a Caucasian adult living in Nashville, Tennessee, USA. For unsorted samples, tens of millions of PBMCs were counted, and genomic DNA was extracted using the QIAamp DNA Blood Mini kit. After blood collection by leukapheresis, PBMCs were isolated using Ficoll-Histopaque density gradient centrifugation and then cryopreserved in the vapor phase of liquid nitrogen. This clone occurred a few times. The clone's antigen remains unknown. Nothing much larger sits one base from this clone, and base qualities are not available. Using the deep immunoSEQ assay, multiplex PCR amplified TCR CDR3 regions from genomic DNA. Extracted genomic DNA from each cell subset was spread evenly across all wells of several immunoSEQ 96-well plates, with each plate serving as a replicate. For unsorted PBMC, about 300 ng of genomic DNA, equivalent to 30,000 to 35,000 T cell genomes, went into each replicate PCR. Unsorted PBMC genomic DNA was sequenced across ten immunoSEQ deep assay plates. The purified libraries were quantified using a Qubit 3.0 fluorometer, sized with a Bioanalyzer 2100, and then quantified again using the KAPA Library Quantification kit. Every immunoSEQ 96-well plate was sequenced on a dedicated single-read 150-cycle Illumina NextSeq 550 flow cell. The original pipeline was this. Because only junctional sequences without quality scores were contained in the immunoSEQ output, filtering matching that applied to full-length reads could not be performed. To assign V/J genes and CDR3, sequences were annotated against IMGT germline references using PyIR, a Python wrapper for IgBLAST v1.9. Reads were filtered out if the reads had weak V/J assignments (E-value above 1e-6), no CDR3, stop codons, out-of-frame junctions, or ambiguous translated residues. V3J clonotypes were defined by identical inferred V gene, J gene, and CDR3 amino acid sequence. To compute the percentage overlap between repertoires, the number of shared unique clonotypes was divided by the size of the smaller repertoire. Repertoire richness was assessed with RTK rarefaction, the Chao1 estimator, and Recon v2.1 estimates of unobserved clonotypes. TCRdb stores this immuneACCESS table with in-frame sequences only. Part of the clones is absent; in the studies checked, under half of the shortfall reflects unresolved V genes, and no reason is known for the rest. That table supplies the V and J calls and clone size; D and trimming were determined from the DNA. For this sample there are around 530,000 clones; roughly four fifths appear just once. 12% of the sample rests with the top ten.

Including the terminal cysteine and phenylalanine, the CDR3 comprises 10 residues. Only the CDR3 part of the read is kept: 30 bases, read in frame from the first base. A distance of 11 bases separates the germline ends of V and J, which lose 7 bases and 8 bases respectively. For CDR1 and CDR2, the germline V gene lists SQVTM and ANQGSEA. The V and J segments used are TRBV29-1 and TRBJ1-1; the D gene cannot be resolved reliably. This TCR derives from a woman in her thirties or forties in good health. Some clones in this sample may be carry-over from other donors' samples. Sequencing used PBMCs. The bases read TGCAGCGCCGGGTATCCGGAAGCTTTCTTT. The resulting protein is CSAGYPEAFF.